These 15 T cell receptor beta chains came from one sample sequenced in a study of blood T cell repertoires in COVID-19. Clones were sequenced by immunoSEQ multiplex PCR, and TCRdb holds only the in-frame ones, with some missing. The sample records about 43,000 clones, roughly 85% being singletons. The sequencing sample was made of peripheral blood. Source of these receptors: a man in his sixties with active COVID-19.

Notes on this clone: The sample carries other DNA sequences with the same CDR3. The V gene is TRBV7-9, the J gene TRBJ1-3, with 8 bases identical to TRBD1. CDR1 is SEHNR, CDR2 FQNEAQ, per germline (reference sequence). The CDR3 runs 15 residues. J gave up 4 bases and V 3 bases, and 5 bases lay outside the gene matches. The CDR3 here is CASSFGQGTGNTIYF. CDR3 nucleotide sequence: TGTGCCAGCAGCTTTGGACAGGGAACAGGAAACACCATATATTTT.

This chain links TRBV7-9 with TRBJ2-1; D is unresolved. V shed 0 bases and J shed 7 bases, with 10 bases lying between them. This CDR3 is built from 14 residues. Germline V gives CDR1 SEHNR, CDR2 FQNEAQ (reference sequence). The CDR3 reads CASSLAPIQNEQFF. Here the CDR3 DNA reads TGTGCCAGCAGCTTAGCGCCAATTCAGAATGAGCAGTTCTTC.

This chain links TRBV19 with TRBJ1-5, with TRBD1 identical over 11 bases. The junction had 5 bases not matched to a gene; V was cut back by 10 bases and J by 0 bases. Germline V gene sequence: CDR1 LNHDA, CDR2 SQIVND (reference sequence). This CDR3 comprises 15 residues. The CDR3: CATTGTGGSNQPQHF. The CDR3 region has the DNA TGTGCCACGACCGGGACAGGGGGTAGCAATCAGCCCCAGCATTTT.

The chain combines TRBV7-6 with TRBJ2-3; 9 nucleotides agree with TRBD2. Germline V gene data show CDR1 as SGHVS and CDR2 as FNYEAQ. The J segment lost 0 bases and the V segment lost 5 bases, leaving 6 bases of the junction unmatched. The CDR3 covers 16 residues. The CDR3 DNA reads TGTGCCAGCAGCATTCAGCTAGCGGGGAGCACAGATACGCAGTATTTT. Its translation is CASSIQLAGSTDTQYF.

The J gene is TRBJ1-1, the V gene TRBV5-4; D gene unclear. Looked up from germline, CDR1 is SGHNT and CDR2 is YYREEE (reference sequence). This CDR3 region has 14 residues. Trimming shortened V by 2 bases and J by 1 base, and 9 bases separated the two germline ends. CDR3 in amino acids: CASSLRSGNTEAFF. The CDR3 DNA reads TGTGCCAGCAGCTTACGTTCAGGGAACACTGAAGCTTTCTTT.

CDR3 nucleotides: TGTGCCAGCTCACCACGGGGGACAGAAGCCGGGGAGCTGTTTTTT. Encoded protein: CASSPRGTEAGELFF. The rearrangement uses TRBV18 and TRBJ2-2, with TRBD1 matching over 7 bases. CDR1 KGHSH and CDR2 LQKENI come from the germline V gene. The V and J ends lost 1 base and 6 bases, in that order; junction bases with no gene match: 5. The CDR3 is 15 residues long.

The J gene is TRBJ2-7, the V gene TRBV6-5; no reliable D call. V was clipped by 6 bases and J by 2 bases, with 8 bases between them. The CDR3 spans 12 residues. Looked up from germline, CDR1 is MNHEY and CDR2 is SVGAGI. The CDR3 protein is CASRAVTYEQYF. As DNA, the CDR3 is TGTGCCAGCAGGGCGGTGACCTACGAGCAGTACTTC.

To note about this clone: The junction shows a germline mismatch at one end, possibly a read error. J is TRBJ1-1 and V is TRBV29-1; D gene uncertain. The CDR3 is 12 amino acids. Germline CDR1 is SQVTM and CDR2 is ANQGSEA. DNA for the CDR3: TGCAGCGTTCAAGAGGGCCCCACTGAAGCTTTCTTT. Its protein product is CSVQEGPTEAFF.

This clone has a single count. This sequence joins TRBV3-1 (or the pseudogene TRBV3-2) and TRBJ2-6, with D possibly matching TRBD2 (7 bases). Germline V CDR1 and CDR2: LGHDT, YNNKEL (reference sequence). Trimming removed 10 bases from V and 0 bases from J, with 22 bases in between. The CDR3 totals 18 residues. The CDR3 coding sequence is TGTGCCATTTCGACGTCCGGCGGGGGCATCTCTGGGGCCAACGTCCTGACTTTC. Protein: CAISTSGGGISGANVLTF.

CDR3 protein: CASSYRVAGPQETQYF. The DNA for the CDR3 is TGCGCCAGCAGCTACAGGGTAGCGGGGCCTCAAGAGACCCAGTACTTC. The chain carries TRBV5-1 and TRBJ2-5, with 8 bases identical to TRBD2. The V segment lost 3 bases and the J segment 2 bases; nucleotides outside the gene matches: 9. In germline, CDR1 is SGHRS, CDR2 YFSETQ. The CDR3 spans 16 residues.

There are a few counts of this clone. V gene TRBV11-2 combines with J gene TRBJ2-7, with 7 nucleotides matching TRBD1. The CDR3 contains 17 residues. CDR1 and CDR2 (germline): SGHAT, FQNNGV. Germline trimming cut 6 bases from V and 2 bases from J; bases unmatched to any gene: 16. CDR3 sequence: CASSLLGAGGTTYEQYF. The CDR3 DNA reads TGTGCCAGCAGTTTACTGGGGGCAGGGGGTACGACCTACGAGCAGTACTTC.

The rearrangement links TRBV7-3 to TRBJ2-1, with 13 bases identical to TRBD2. Germline CDR1 SGHTA, CDR2 FQGTGA. CDR3 length: 15 amino acids. Trimming cost V 5 bases and J 7 bases; bases outside gene matches: 5. The CDR3 coding sequence is TGTGCCAGCAGCGTACAGGGACTAGCGGGAAATGAGCAGTTCTTC. Amino acids: CASSVQGLAGNEQFF.

The chain links TRBV12-3 or TRBV12-4 to TRBJ2-1, with D possibly matching TRBD2 (6 bases). The CDR3 length is 13 residues. V lost 4 bases to trimming and J lost 7 bases, with 11 bases between them. CDR3 sequence (DNA): TGTGCCAGCAGTTCTTGGGACTTTAATGAGCAGTTCTTC. Amino acids: CASSSWDFNEQFF.

This clone came up once. The gene calls are TRBV9 and TRBJ1-3; D unclear. The V and J ends lost 3 bases and 3 bases respectively, with 7 bases between them. Looked up from germline, CDR1 is SGDLS and CDR2 is YYNGEE. This CDR3 is 13 amino acids long. DNA of the CDR3: TGTGCCAGCAGCGGAACTAGTGGAAACACCATATATTTT. Translating it yields CASSGTSGNTIYF.

Only a few counts were recorded for this clone. The chain couples TRBV19 to TRBJ1-3, with D perhaps matching TRBD1 (6 bases). Germline V gene data show CDR1 as LNHDA and CDR2 as SQIVND (reference sequence). Between the trimmed V and J ends, which lost 9 bases and 2 bases, there was a span of 11 bases. The CDR3 totals 13 residues. In DNA form, the CDR3 reads TGTGCCAGCGCTGGGACAACTGGAAACACCATATATTTT. The encoded protein is CASAGTTGNTIYF.